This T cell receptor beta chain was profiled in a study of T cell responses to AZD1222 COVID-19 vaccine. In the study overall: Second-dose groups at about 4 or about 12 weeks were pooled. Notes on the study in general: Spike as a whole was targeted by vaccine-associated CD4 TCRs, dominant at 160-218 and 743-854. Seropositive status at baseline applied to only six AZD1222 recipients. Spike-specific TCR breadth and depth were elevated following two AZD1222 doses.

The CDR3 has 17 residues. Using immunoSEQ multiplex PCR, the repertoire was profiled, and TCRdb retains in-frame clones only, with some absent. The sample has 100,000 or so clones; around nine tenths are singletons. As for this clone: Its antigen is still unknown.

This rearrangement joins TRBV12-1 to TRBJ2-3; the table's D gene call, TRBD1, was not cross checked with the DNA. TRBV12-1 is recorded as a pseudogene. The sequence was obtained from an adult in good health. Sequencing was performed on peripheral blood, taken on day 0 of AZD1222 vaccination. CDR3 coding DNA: TGTGCCAGCAGCCCGCCCCGGGACAGAACTAGCACAGATACGCAGTATTTT. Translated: CASSPPRDRTSTDTQYF.